This TCR beta chain was documented in a study of T cells in Graves' hyperthyroidism and ophthalmopathy. This clonotype has a count of ten or more. The CDR3 extends over 16 amino acids. The germline V gene encodes CDR1 MDHEN and CDR2 SYDVKM. The J segment lost 3 bases and the V segment lost 6 bases, leaving 8 bases of the junction unmatched. TCR beta CDR3 regions were amplified from RNA. Carried out on the TCR CDR3, a first-round RT-PCR used the HTBI primer set. A single record per CDR3 protein comes from TCRdb applying MiXCR to the multiplex PCR reads. Of around 440,000 distinct CDR3 sequences in the sample, 15% to 18% were seen once.

This clonotype was obtained from a woman younger than 35 with Graves' hyperthyroidism. Material: blood. The chain is built from TRBV28 and TRBJ2-1; 10 bases agree with TRBD2. The CDR3 coding sequence is TGTGCCAGCAGAACCCTCGGACTAGCGGACTACAATGAGCAGTTCTTC. Its protein product is CASRTLGLADYNEQFF.